The 12 T cell receptor beta chains reported below all come from one sample, sequenced in a study of T cell changes during pregnancy in multiple sclerosis. Assay: immunoSEQ multiplex PCR; the TCRdb copy retains only in-frame clones and omits some. Among 20,000 to 25,000 clones, about 82% were seen once, and the ten largest hold around 16%. The input for sequencing was CD8+ T cells from peripheral blood mononuclear cells, taken in the first trimester of pregnancy. The receptors here all came from a female donor in good health, enrolled as a control in a pregnancy study.

The V gene is TRBV14, the J gene TRBJ2-7, with 7 bases identical to TRBD1. The CDR3 contains 16 residues. Germline values: CDR1 SGHDN, CDR2 FVKESK. The V segment lost 6 bases and the J segment 0 bases; nucleotides outside the gene matches: 11. The CDR3, as DNA: TGTGCCAGCAGTGGATTCCACGGGACAGACTCCTACGAGCAGTACTTC. Translating gives CASSGFHGTDSYEQYF. Variable domain in full (rest from reference TRBV14 and TRBJ2-7): EAGVTQFPSHSVIEKGQTVTLRCDPISGHDNLYWYRRVMGKEIKFLLHFVKESKQDESGMPNNRFLAERTGGTYSTLKVQPAELEDSGVYFCASSGFHGTDSYEQYFGPGTRLTVT.

In its sample, this clone was seen a few times. This sequence joins TRBV28 and TRBJ1-3, with unresolved D. The CDR3 contains 14 residues. Germline-derived CDR1 and CDR2 are MDHEN and SYDVKM. Trimming took 3 bases from V and 4 from J, leaving 10 bases between them. The CDR3 loop is CASSFRGRGNTIYF. The CDR3 nucleotides read TGTGCCAGCAGTTTTCGTGGGAGGGGAAACACCATATATTTT.

The rearrangement uses TRBV25-1 and TRBJ1-5; 8 bases are a match to TRBD1. The CDR3 extends over 14 amino acids. Germline trimming cut 3 bases from V and 5 bases from J; bases unmatched to any gene: 3. CDR1 and CDR2 (germline): MGHDK, SYGVNS. For the CDR3, the DNA is TGTGCCAGCAGTGAGGACAGGGCGGATCAGCCCCAGCATTTT. It codes for CASSEDRADQPQHF.

The chain employs TRBV9 and TRBJ2-7; TRBD1 aligns across 11 bases. This CDR3 has 16 amino acids. V lost 2 bases and J lost 5; bases outside the gene matches: 9. The V gene's germline CDR1 is SGDLS and CDR2 YYNGEE. The CDR3 DNA follows: TGTGCCAGCAGCGTTAGCCCGGACAGGGGGCTGGACGAGCAGTACTTC. This translates into CASSVSPDRGLDEQYF. Together with reference TRBV9 and TRBJ2-7, the CDR3 gives the full variable domain: DSGVTQTPKHLITATGQRVTLRCSPRSGDLSVYWYQQSLDQGLQFLIQYYNGEERAKGNILERFSAQQFPDLHSELNLSSLELGDSALYFCASSVSPDRGLDEQYFGPGTRLTVT.

The chain links TRBV19 to TRBJ2-3; D not certain. The CDR3 has 14 amino acids. V shed 5 bases and J shed 0 bases, with 9 bases lying between them. Germline lookup yields CDR1 LNHDA and CDR2 SQIVND (reference sequence). The CDR3 loop reads CASSVLPSTDTQYF. CDR3 in DNA: TGTGCCAGTAGTGTCCTTCCTAGCACAGATACGCAGTATTTT.

J is TRBJ2-1 and V is TRBV6-1; a weak D match, TRBD2 (7 bases). Germline-derived CDR1 and CDR2 are MNHNS and SASEGT. CDR3 size: 15 residues. The V end was cut by 1 base, the J end by 7 bases, with 14 bases between. CDR3 coding DNA: TGTGCCAGCAGTGAAGGGGGGGGCCCTCCAAATGAGCAGTTCTTC. Translation: CASSEGGGPPNEQFF.

The V and J genes are TRBV4-1 and TRBJ2-1; 8 positions match TRBD1. The CDR3 runs to 17 residues. Germline-derived CDR1 and CDR2 are MGHRA and YSYEKL. V was pared by 1 base and J by 4 bases, with 9 bases of the junction left unmatched. The CDR3 loop reads CASSQVTDRGPYNEQFF. CDR3 DNA sequence: TGCGCCAGCAGCCAAGTGACCGACAGGGGTCCTTACAATGAGCAGTTCTTC.

The chain combines TRBV4-3 with TRBJ2-1; D gene ambiguous. Germline V gene data show CDR1 as LGHNA and CDR2 as YSLEER. V was shortened by 1 base and J by 7 bases, with 11 bases between the two germline ends. This CDR3 comprises 14 residues. The chain's CDR3 is CASSQGREKNEQFF. Here the CDR3 DNA reads TGCGCCAGCAGCCAAGGTAGAGAGAAAAATGAGCAGTTCTTC.

CDR3 region: CASSSTGTAPNEKLFF. As DNA, the CDR3 is TGTGCCAGCAGTTCCACAGGGACAGCACCAAATGAAAAACTGTTTTTT. V gene TRBV6-5 combines with J gene TRBJ1-4; the match to TRBD1 covers 7 bases. The germline gives CDR1 MNHEY, CDR2 SVGAGI. The CDR3 spans 16 residues. The V and J ends lost 4 bases and 5 bases, in that order; junction bases with no gene match: 10.

CDR3 in amino acids: CASSSTGVQPQHF. The CDR3 DNA reads as TGTGCCAGCAGCTCCACGGGGGTTCAGCCCCAGCATTTT. The chain employs TRBV7-8 and TRBJ1-5; D possibly corresponds to TRBD1 (5 bases). Trimming removed 4 bases at V and 6 bases at J, with 10 bases between. This CDR3 is built from 13 residues. The germline V gene encodes CDR1 SGHVS and CDR2 FQNEAQ.

The chain recombines TRBV27 with TRBJ2-5; D perhaps matches TRBD1 (6 bases). The CDR3 is 15 residues long. CDR1 MNHEY and CDR2 SMNVEV come from the germline V gene (reference sequence). Trimming took off 5 bases at V and 1 base at J, with 14 bases between the two ends. Written as DNA, the CDR3 is TGTGCCAGCAGTCCTATTGGGGGCAGCCAAGAGACCCAGTACTTC. Its translation: CASSPIGGSQETQYF.

The chain uses TRBV11-2 and TRBJ2-1; D is undetermined. Germline V gene sequence: CDR1 SGHAT, CDR2 FQNNGV. The CDR3 extends over 12 amino acids. V dropped 5 bases and J dropped 7 bases, with 9 bases sitting between them. As DNA, the CDR3 is TGTGCCAGCAGCCTGAGACTGAATGAGCAGTTCTTC. Residues: CASSLRLNEQFF.